The T cell receptor (beta chain) under discussion was sequenced for a study of cytomegalovirus exposure and HLA in healthy donors. Points from the study as a whole: Prior analysis indicated that the majority of TCR beta V segments exhibited productivity approximately 90% or approximately 30% of the time.

CDR3 length equals 15 residues. Between the trimmed V and J ends, which lost 6 bases and 7 bases, there was a span of 19 bases. The V gene's germline CDR1 is MNHNS and CDR2 SASEGT. Participants comprised healthy donors of bone marrow. Comment on this clone: Its antigen is unidentified.

PCR employed 60 Vbeta and 13 Jbeta primers. Original analysis: Later, 80 million or so unique TCR beta chains were counted in an analysis, and roughly 10 million of them were shared. TCRdb's copy holds only in-frame clones and misses some; the assay was immunoSEQ multiplex PCR. Clonal size and the V and J genes are those of that table, whereas D and trimming came from the DNA. In the table there are 82,000 or so clones, around 9.1% of which are singletons. Sequenced: PBMCs. The TCR originated in a man between 60 and 75 years old in good health and CMV-seropositive. The chain recombines TRBV6-1 with TRBJ2-1; D may be TRBD1 (6 bases). The CDR3: CASSLSRGITNEQFF. The CDR3 DNA reads TGTGCCAGCAGCCTATCTAGGGGGATCACGAATGAGCAGTTCTTC.